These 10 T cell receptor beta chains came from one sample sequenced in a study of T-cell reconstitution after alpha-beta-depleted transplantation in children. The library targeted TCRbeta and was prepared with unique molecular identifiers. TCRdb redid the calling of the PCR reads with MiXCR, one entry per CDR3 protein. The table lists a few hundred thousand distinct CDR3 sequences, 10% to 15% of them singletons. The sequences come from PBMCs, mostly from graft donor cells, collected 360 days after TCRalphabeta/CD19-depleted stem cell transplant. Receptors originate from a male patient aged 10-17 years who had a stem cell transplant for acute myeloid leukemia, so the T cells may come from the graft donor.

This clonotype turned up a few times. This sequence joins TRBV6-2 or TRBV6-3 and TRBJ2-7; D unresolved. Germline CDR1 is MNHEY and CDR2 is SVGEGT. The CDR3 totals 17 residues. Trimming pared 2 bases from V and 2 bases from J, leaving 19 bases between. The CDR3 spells CASSYPLSPTTPYEQYF. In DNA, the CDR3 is TGTGCCAGCAGTTACCCTCTTTCCCCGACGACGCCCTACGAGCAGTACTTC.

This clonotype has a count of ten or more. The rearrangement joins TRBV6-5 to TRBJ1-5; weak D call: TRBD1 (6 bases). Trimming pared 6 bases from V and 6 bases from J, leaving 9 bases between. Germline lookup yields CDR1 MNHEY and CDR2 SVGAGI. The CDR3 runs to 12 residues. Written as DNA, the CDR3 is TGTGCCAGCAGGCAGGGGAGTCAGCCCCAGCATTTT. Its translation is CASRQGSQPQHF.

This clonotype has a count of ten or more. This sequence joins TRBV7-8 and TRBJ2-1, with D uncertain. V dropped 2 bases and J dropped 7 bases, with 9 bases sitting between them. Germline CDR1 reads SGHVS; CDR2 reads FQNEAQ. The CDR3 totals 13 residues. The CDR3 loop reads CASSLRFPNEQFF. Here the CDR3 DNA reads TGTGCCAGCAGCTTAAGGTTTCCTAATGAGCAGTTCTTC.

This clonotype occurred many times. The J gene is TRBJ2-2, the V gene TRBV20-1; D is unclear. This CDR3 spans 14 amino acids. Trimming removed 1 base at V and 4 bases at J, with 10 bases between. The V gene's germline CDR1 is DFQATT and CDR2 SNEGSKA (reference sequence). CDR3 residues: CSARVQAGTGELFF. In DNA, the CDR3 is TGCAGTGCTAGAGTACAAGCCGGCACCGGGGAGCTGTTTTTT.

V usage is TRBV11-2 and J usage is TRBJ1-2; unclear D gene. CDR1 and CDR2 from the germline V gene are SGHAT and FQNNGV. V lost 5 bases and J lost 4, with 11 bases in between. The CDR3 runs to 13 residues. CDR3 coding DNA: TGTGCCAGCAGCCCCCGACATGGCTATGGCTACACCTTC. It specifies CASSPRHGYGYTF.

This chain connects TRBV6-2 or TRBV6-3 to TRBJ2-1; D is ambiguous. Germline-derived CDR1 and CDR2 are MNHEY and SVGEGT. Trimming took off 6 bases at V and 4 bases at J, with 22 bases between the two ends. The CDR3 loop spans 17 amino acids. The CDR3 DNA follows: TGTGCCAGCAGCCGCCCCCGAGACTTCCCTATGTACAATGAGCAGTTCTTC. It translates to CASSRPRDFPMYNEQFF.

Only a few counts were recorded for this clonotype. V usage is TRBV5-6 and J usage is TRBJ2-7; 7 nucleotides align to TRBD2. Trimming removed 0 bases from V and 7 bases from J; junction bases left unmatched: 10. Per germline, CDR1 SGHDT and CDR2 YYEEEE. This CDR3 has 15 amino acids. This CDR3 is CASSLGLAVWWEQYF. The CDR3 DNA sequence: TGTGCCAGCAGCTTGGGACTAGCCGTATGGTGGGAGCAGTACTTC.

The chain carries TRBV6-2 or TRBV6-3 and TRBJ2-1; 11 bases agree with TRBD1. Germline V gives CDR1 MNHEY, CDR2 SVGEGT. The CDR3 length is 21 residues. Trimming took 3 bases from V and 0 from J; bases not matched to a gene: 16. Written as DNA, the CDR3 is TGTGCCAGCAGTTATCCGGCTGGGGGGACAGGGGGATCCTACTCCTACAATGAGCAGTTCTTC. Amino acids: CASSYPAGGTGGSYSYNEQFF.

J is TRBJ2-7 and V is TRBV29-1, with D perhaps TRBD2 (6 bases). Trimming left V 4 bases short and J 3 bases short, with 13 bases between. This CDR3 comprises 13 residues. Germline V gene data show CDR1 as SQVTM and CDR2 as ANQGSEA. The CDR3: CSVVSGRNYEQYF. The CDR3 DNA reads TGCAGCGTTGTAAGCGGGCGCAACTACGAGCAGTACTTC.

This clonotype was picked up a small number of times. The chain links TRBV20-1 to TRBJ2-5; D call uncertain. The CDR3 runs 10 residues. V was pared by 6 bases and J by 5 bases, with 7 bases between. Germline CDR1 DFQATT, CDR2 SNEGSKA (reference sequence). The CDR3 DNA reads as TGCAGTGCCAGTATGGAGACCCAGTACTTC. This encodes CSASMETQYF.